This entry describes one T cell receptor beta chain. This record comes from a study of blood T cell repertoires in COVID-19. Looking at the study overall: Italy, Spain and the United States were the sources of the convalescent and acute COVID-19 samples. Sample material is recorded as cDNA or gDNA derived from T cells, B-cell-depleted T cells, or PBMCs.

In the original processing: Cell counts per sample came from amplifying reference gene primers. The repertoire was sequenced with immunoSEQ multiplex PCR; TCRdb's copy has only in-frame clones and lacks some. The DNA was the basis for D and trimming; V, J and clone size are from that table. Here the sample spans 100,000 to 150,000 clones, less than 90% being singletons. From germline, CDR1 is MNHEY and CDR2 SMNVEV (reference sequence). V shed 2 bases and J shed 6 bases, with 16 bases lying between them. The CDR3 is made up of 15 amino acids. This sequence originates from a man in his 60s with acute or convalescent COVID-19. The sequenced sample was peripheral blood. J is TRBJ1-1 and V is TRBV27; D ambiguous. CDR3 residues: CASSLTGSPGAEAFF. In nucleotides, the CDR3 is TGTGCCAGCAGTTTAACGGGGTCCCCTGGCGCTGAAGCTTTCTTT.